This entry concerns a single TCR beta chain. Antigen unknown. These data originate in a study of cytotoxic CD8 clonotypes in ibrutinib-treated CLL. On the study more broadly: IGHV unmutated 17 to 18; relapsed/refractory about 10; treatment-naive around 14. Samples had a mean of roughly 260,000 productive templates and more than 85,000 productive rearrangements. Study-wide results and caveats: Once treatment began, public clonotypes, which were uncommon, contracted or stayed stable.

Method: immunoSEQ multiplex PCR; TCRdb's copy keeps in-frame clones and lacks some. In the table there are about 160,000 clones, under 90% of which are singletons. CDR3 size: 17 residues. The germline V gene has CDR1 MDHEN and CDR2 SYDVKM. V lost 3 bases and J 0 bases, leaving 15 bases between the germline ends. This TCR was sampled from a human donor with chronic lymphocytic leukemia. Sequencing was performed on PBMCs, taken after 24 months of ibrutinib treatment. The gene calls are TRBV28 and TRBJ1-5; TRBD1 is a possible D gene (6 bases). The DNA of the CDR3 is TGTGCCAGCAGTTTTGAGGGCAGGGGCCTTAGCAATCAGCCCCAGCATTTT. This translates into CASSFEGRGLSNQPQHF.